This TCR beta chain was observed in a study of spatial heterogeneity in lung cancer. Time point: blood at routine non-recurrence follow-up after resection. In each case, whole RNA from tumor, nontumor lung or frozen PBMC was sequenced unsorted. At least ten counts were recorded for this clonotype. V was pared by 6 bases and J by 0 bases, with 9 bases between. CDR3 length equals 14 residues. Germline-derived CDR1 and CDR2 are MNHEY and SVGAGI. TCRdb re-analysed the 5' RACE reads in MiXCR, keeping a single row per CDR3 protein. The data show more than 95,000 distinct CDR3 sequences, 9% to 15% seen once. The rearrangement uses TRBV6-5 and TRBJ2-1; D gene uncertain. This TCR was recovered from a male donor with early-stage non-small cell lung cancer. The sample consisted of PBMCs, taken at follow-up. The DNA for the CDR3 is TGTGCCAGCAGGGACCTTGGCTCCTACAATGAGCAGTTCTTC. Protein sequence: CASRDLGSYNEQFF.